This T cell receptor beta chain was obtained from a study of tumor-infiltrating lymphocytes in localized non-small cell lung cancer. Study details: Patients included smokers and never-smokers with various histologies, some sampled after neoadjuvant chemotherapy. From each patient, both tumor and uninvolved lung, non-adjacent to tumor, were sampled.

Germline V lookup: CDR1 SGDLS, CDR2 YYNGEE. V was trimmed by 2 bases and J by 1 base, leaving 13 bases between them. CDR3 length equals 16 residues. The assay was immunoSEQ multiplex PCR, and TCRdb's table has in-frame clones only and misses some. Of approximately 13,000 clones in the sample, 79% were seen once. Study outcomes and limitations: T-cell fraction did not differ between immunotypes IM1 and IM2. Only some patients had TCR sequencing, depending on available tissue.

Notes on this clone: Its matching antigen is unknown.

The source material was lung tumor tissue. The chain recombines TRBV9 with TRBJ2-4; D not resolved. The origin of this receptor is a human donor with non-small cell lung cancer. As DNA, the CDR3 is TGTGCCAGCAGCGTCCCTGGACGGCTGGCCAAAAACATTCAGTACTTC. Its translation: CASSVPGRLAKNIQYF.